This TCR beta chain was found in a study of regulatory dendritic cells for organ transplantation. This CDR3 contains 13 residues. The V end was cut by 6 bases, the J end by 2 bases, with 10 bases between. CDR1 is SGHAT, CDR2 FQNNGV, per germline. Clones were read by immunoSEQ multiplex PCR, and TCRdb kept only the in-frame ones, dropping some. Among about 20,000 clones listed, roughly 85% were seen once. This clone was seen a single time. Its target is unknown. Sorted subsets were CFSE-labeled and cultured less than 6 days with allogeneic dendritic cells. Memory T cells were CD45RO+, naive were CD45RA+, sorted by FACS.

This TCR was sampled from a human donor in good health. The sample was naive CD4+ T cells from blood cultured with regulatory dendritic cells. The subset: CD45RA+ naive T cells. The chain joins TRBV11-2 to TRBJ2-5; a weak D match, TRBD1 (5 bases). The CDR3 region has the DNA TGTGCCAGCAGTCAAGACAGACAAGAGACCCAGTACTTC. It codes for CASSQDRQETQYF. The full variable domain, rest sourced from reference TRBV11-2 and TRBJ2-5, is EAGVAQSPRYKIIEKRQSVAFWCNPISGHATLYWYQQILGQGPKLLIQFQNNGVVDDSQLPKDRFSAERLKGVDSTLKIQPAKLEDSAVYLCASSQDRQETQYFGPGTRLLVL.